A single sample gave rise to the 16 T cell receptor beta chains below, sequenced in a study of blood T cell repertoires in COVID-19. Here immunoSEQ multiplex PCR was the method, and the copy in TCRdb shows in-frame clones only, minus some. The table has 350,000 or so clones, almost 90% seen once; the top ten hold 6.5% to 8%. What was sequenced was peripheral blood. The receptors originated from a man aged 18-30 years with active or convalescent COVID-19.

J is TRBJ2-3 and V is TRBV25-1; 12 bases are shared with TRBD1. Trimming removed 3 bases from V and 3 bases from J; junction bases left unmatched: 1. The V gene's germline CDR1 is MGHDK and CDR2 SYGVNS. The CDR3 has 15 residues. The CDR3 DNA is TGTGCCAGCAGTGAGGGACAGGGGGCGACAGATACGCAGTATTTT. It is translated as CASSEGQGATDTQYF.

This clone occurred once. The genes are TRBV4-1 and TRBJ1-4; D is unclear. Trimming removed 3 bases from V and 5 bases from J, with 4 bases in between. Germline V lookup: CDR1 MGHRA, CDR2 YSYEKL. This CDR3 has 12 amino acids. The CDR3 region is CASSHPNEKLFF. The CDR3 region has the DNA TGCGCCAGCAGCCACCCAAATGAAAAACTGTTTTTT.

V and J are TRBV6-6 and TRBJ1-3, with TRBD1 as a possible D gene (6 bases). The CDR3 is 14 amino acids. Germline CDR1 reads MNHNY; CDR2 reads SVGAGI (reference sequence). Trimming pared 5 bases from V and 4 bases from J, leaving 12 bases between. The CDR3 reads CASSTGGQGNTIYF. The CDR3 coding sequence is TGTGCCAGCAGTACGGGGGGGCAAGGAAACACCATATATTTT.

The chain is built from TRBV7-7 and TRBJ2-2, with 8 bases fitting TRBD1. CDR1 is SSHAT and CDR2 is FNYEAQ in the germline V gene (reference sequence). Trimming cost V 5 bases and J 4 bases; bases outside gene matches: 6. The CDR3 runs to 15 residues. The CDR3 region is CASSPGGSGTGELFF. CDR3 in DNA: TGTGCCAGCAGCCCAGGGGGCTCGGGCACCGGGGAGCTGTTTTTT.

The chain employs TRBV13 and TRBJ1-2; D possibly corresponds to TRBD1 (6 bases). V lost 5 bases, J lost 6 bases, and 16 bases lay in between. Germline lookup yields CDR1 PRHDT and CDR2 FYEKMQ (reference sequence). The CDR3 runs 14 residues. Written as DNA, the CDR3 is TGTGCCAGCAGCACCGGGCGGGGGCTGGATGGCTACACCTTC. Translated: CASSTGRGLDGYTF.

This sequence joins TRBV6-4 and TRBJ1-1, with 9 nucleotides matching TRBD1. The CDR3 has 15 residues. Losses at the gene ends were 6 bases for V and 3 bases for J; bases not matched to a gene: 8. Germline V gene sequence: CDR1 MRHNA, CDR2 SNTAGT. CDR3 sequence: CASRNRGQRDTEAFF. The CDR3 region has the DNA TGTGCCAGCAGAAACAGGGGGCAAAGGGACACTGAAGCTTTCTTT.

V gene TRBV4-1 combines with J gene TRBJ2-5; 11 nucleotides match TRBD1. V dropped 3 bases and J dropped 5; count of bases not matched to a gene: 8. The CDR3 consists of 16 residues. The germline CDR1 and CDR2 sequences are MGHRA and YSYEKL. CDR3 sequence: CASSHYGQGARETQYF. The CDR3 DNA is TGCGCCAGCAGCCATTACGGACAGGGGGCAAGGGAGACCCAGTACTTC.

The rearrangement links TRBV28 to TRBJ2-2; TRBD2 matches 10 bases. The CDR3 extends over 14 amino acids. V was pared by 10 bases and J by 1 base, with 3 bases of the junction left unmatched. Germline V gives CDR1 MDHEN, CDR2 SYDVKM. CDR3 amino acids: CAKGTSVNTGELFF. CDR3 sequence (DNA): TGTGCCAAAGGGACTAGCGTGAACACCGGGGAGCTGTTTTTT. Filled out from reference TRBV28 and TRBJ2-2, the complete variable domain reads DVKVTQSSRYLVKRTGEKVFLECVQDMDHENMFWYRQDPGLGLRLIYFSYDVKMKEKGDIPEGYSVSREKKERFSLILESASTNQTSMYLCAKGTSVNTGELFFGEGSRLTVL.

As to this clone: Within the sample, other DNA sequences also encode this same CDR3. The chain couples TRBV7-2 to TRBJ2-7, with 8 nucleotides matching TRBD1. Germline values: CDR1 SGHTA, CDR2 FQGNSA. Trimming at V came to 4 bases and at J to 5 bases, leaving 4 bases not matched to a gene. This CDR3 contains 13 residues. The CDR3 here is CASSSDRGHEQYF. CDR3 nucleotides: TGTGCCAGCAGCTCTGACAGGGGACACGAGCAGTACTTC.

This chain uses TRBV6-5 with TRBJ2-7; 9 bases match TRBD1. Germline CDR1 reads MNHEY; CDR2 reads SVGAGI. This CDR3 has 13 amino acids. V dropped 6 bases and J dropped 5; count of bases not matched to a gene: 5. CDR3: CASRRTGDDEQYF. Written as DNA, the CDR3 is TGTGCCAGCAGACGGACAGGGGACGACGAGCAGTACTTC.

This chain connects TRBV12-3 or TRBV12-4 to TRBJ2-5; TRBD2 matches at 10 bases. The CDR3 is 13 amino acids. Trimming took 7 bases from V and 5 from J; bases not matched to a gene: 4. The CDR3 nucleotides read TGTGCCAGCACCCGACTAGCGGGTGAGACCCAGTACTTC. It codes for CASTRLAGETQYF.

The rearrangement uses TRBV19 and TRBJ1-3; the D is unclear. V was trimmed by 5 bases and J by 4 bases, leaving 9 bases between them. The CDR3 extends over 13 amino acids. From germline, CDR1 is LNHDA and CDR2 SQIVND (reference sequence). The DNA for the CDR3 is TGTGCCAGTAGTTCCCACACGGGAAACACCATATATTTT. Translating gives CASSSHTGNTIYF. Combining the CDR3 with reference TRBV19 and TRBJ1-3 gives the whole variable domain DGGITQSPKYLFRKEGQNVTLSCEQNLNHDAMYWYRQDPGQGLRLIYYSQIVNDFQKGDIAEGYSVSREKKESFPLTVTSAQKNPTAFYLCASSSHTGNTIYFGEGSWLTVV.

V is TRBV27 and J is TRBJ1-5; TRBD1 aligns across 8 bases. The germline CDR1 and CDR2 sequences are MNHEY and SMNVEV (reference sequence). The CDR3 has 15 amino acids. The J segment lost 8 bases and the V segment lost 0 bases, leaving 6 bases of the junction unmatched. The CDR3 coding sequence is TGTGCCAGCAGTTTATCCGGGACAGGAGGGGAGCCCCAGCATTTT. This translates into CASSLSGTGGEPQHF.

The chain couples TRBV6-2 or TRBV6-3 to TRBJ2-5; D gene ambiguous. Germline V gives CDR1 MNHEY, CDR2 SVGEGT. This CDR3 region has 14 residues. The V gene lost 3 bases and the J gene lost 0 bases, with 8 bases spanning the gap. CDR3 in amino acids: CASSYTRYQETQYF. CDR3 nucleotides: TGTGCCAGCAGTTATACGAGATACCAAGAGACCCAGTACTTC.

For the CDR3, the DNA is TGTGCCAGCATAGGGGGACAGGGTCATCTTTTGGCTGAAGCTTTCTTT. It encodes CASIGGQGHLLAEAFF. The chain carries TRBV28 and TRBJ1-1; 9 nucleotides align to TRBD1. The CDR3 consists of 16 residues. Germline trimming cut 7 bases from V and 6 bases from J; bases unmatched to any gene: 15. The germline CDR1 and CDR2 sequences are MDHEN and SYDVKM.

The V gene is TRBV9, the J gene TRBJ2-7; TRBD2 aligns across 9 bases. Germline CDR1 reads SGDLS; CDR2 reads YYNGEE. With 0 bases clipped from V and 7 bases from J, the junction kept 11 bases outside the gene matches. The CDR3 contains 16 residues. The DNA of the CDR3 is TGTGCCAGCAGCGTAGATGGGCTAGCGGGGTTTGAAGAGCAGTACTTC. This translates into CASSVDGLAGFEEQYF.